The source of this T cell receptor beta chain is a study of technical replicates of blood from a handful of donors. Germline CDR1 reads SNHLY; CDR2 reads FYNNEI. Trimming took 5 bases from V and 1 from J; bases not matched to a gene: 12. The CDR3 length is 18 residues. Produced via immunoSEQ multiplex PCR; TCRdb's table is partial and in-frame only. Here the sample spans over 65,000 clones, roughly 96% being singletons. This chain uses TRBV2 with TRBJ2-3, with 10 bases identical to TRBD2. This sequence originates from a human donor in good health. The source material was T cells isolated from PBMCs. CDR3 loop: CASSKREGGRGRTDTQYF. The CDR3 DNA reads TGTGCCAGCAGTAAGCGGGAGGGCGGGAGAGGGCGCACAGATACGCAGTATTTT.